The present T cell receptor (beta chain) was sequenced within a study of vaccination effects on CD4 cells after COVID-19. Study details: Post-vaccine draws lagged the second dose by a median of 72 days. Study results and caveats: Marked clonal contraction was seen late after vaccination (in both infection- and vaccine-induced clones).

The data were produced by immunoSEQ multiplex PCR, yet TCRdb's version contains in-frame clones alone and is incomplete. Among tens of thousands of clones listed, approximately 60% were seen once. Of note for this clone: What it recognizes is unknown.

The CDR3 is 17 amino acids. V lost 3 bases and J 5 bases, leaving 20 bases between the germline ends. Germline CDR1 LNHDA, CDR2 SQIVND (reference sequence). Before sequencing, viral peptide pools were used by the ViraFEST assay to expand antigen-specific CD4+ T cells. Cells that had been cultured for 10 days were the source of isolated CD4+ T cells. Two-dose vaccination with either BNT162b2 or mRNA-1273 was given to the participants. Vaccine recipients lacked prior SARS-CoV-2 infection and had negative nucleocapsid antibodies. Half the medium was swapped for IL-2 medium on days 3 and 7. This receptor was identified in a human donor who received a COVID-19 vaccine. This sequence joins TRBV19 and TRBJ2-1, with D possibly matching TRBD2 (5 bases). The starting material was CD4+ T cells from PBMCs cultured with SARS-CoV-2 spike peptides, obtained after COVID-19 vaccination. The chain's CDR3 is CASSIGPTTRWDNEQFF. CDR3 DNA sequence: TGTGCCAGTAGTATTGGGCCTACAACTAGGTGGGACAATGAGCAGTTCTTC.